This TCR beta chain was profiled in a study of spatial heterogeneity in lung cancer. This clonotype appeared a few times. Antigen unknown. Study-wide results and limits: Whereas they appeared in blood less at follow-up, ubiquitous expanded tumor TCRs appeared there more at resection.

Every individual TCR cDNA molecule carried its own unique molecular identifier, which allowed correction of PCR and sequencing errors. TCRdb used MiXCR to reprocess the 5' RACE reads, holding one entry per CDR3 protein. This sample has roughly 80,000 distinct CDR3 sequences, with under 8.5% found just once. Time point described: sample taken at primary tumor resection. Samples were donated by 72 untreated early-stage non-small cell lung cancer patients. The study sequenced unsorted whole RNA from tumor, nontumor lung or frozen PBMC. This CDR3 contains 14 residues. The trim removed 10 bases at V and 4 bases at J, leaving 10 bases unmatched. Per germline, CDR1 MNHEY and CDR2 SMNVEV (reference sequence).

Sequenced here: PBMCs, sampled at surgery. The chain employs TRBV27 and TRBJ1-5; 7 bases fit TRBD1. The clonotype originates from a male donor with early-stage non-small cell lung cancer. DNA for the CDR3: TGTGCCACAGGAACCAGGGGGTTAAATCAGCCCCAGCATTTT. The encoded protein is CATGTRGLNQPQHF.